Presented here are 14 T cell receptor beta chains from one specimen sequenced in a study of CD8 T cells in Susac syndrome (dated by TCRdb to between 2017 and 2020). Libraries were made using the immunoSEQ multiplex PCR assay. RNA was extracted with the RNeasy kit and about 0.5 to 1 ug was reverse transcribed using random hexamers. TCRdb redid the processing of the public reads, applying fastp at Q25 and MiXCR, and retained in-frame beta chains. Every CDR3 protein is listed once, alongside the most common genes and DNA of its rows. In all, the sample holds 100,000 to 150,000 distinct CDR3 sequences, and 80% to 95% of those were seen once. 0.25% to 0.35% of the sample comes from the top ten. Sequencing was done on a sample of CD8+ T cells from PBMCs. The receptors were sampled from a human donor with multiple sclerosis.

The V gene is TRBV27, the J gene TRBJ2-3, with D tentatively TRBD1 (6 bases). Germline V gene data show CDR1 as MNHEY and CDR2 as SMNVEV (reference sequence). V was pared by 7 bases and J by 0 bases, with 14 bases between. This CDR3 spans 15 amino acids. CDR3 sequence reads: CASTSDRTSTDTQYF. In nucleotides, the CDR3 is TGTGCCAGCACCTCAGACAGGACTAGCACAGATACGCAGTATTTT.

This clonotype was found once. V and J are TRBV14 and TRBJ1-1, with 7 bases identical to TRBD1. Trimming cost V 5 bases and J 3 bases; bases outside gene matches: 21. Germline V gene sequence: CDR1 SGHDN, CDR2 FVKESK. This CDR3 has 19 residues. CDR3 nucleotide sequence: TGTGCCAGCAGCATCGTCGGGACAGTCGATAGGCTGTTGGACACTGAAGCTTTCTTT. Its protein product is CASSIVGTVDRLLDTEAFF.

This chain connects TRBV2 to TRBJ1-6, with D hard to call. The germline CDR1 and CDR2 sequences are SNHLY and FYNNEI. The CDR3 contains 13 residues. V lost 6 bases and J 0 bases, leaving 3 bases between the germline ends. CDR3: CASRRSYNSPLHF. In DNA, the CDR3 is TGTGCCAGCAGGCGCTCCTATAATTCACCCCTCCACTTT.

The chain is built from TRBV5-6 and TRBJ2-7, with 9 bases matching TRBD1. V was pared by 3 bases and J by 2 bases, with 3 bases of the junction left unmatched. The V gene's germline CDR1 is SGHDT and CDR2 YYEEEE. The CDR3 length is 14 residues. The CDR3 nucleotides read TGTGCCAGCAGCTCCGGGACAGGGACCTACGAGCAGTACGTC. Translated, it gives CASSSGTGTYEQYV.

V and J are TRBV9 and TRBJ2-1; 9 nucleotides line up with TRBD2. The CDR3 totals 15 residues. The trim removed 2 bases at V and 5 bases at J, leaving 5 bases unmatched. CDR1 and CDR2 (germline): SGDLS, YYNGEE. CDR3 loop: CASSVASGTNNEQFF. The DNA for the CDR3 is TGTGCCAGCAGCGTTGCTAGCGGGACTAACAATGAGCAGTTCTTC. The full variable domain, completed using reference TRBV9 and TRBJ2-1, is DSGVTQTPKHLITATGQRVTLRCSPRSGDLSVYWYQQSLDQGLQFLIQYYNGEERAKGNILERFSAQQFPDLHSELNLSSLELGDSALYFCASSVASGTNNEQFFGPGTRLTVL.

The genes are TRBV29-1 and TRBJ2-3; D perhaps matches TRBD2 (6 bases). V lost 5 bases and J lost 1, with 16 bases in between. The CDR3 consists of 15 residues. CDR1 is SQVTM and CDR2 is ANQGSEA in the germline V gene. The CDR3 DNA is TGCAGCGTTCTAGGGCCTCAGCGGGGCACAGATACGCAGTATTTT. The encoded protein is CSVLGPQRGTDTQYF.

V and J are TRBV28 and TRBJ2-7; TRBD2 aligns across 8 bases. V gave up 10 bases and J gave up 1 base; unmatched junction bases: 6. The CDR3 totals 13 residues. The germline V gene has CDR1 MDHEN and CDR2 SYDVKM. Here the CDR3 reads CAINRLASYEQYF. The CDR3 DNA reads TGTGCCATAAATCGACTAGCGTCCTACGAGCAGTACTTC. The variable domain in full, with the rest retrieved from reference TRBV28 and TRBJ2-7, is DVKVTQSSRYLVKRTGEKVFLECVQDMDHENMFWYRQDPGLGLRLIYFSYDVKMKEKGDIPEGYSVSREKKERFSLILESASTNQTSMYLCAINRLASYEQYFGPGTRLTVT.

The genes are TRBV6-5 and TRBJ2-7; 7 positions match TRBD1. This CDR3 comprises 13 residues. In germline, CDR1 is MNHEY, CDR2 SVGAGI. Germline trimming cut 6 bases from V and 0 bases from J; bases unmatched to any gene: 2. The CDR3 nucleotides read TGTGCCAGCAGCTGGGACAGCTCCTACGAGCAGTACTTC. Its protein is CASSWDSSYEQYF.

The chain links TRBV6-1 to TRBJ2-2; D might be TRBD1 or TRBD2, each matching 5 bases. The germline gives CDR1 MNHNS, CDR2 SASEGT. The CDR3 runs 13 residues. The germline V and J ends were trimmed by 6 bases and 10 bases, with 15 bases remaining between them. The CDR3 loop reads CASSRQGAKELFF. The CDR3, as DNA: TGTGCCAGCAGCCGTCAGGGAGCCAAGGAGCTGTTTTTT.

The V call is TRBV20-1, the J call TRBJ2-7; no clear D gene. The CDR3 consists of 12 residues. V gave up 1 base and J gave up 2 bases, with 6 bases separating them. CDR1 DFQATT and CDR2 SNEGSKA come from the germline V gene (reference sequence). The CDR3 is CSARVDTYEQYV. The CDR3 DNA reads TGCAGTGCTAGAGTAGATACCTACGAGCAGTACGTC.

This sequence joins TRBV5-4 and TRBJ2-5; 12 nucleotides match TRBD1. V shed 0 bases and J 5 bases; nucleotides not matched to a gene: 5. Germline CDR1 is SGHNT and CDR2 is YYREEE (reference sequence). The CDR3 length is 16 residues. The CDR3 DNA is TGTGCCAGCAGCTTGGGGGGACAGGGGGCCCGGGAGACCCAGTACTTC. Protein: CASSLGGQGARETQYF.

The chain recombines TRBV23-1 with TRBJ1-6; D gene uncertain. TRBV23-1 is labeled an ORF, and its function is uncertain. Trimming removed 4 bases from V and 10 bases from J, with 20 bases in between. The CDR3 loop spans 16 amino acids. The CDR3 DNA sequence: TGCGCCAGCAGTCGTGTAAGGTTGGCGCAACGGTCACCCCTCCACTTT. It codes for CASSRVRLAQRSPLHF.

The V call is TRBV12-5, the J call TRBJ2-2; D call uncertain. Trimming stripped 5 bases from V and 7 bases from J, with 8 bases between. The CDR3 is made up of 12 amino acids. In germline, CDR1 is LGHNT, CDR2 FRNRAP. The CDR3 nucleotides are TGTGCTAGTGGTGGCCCAAACGGGGAGCTGTTTTTT. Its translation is CASGGPNGELFF.

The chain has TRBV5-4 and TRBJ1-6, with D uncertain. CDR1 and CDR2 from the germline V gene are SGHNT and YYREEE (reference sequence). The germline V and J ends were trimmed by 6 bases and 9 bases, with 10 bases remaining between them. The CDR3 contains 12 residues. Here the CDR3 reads CASNIMGSPLHF. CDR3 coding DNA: TGTGCCAGCAACATTATGGGTTCACCCCTCCACTTT.